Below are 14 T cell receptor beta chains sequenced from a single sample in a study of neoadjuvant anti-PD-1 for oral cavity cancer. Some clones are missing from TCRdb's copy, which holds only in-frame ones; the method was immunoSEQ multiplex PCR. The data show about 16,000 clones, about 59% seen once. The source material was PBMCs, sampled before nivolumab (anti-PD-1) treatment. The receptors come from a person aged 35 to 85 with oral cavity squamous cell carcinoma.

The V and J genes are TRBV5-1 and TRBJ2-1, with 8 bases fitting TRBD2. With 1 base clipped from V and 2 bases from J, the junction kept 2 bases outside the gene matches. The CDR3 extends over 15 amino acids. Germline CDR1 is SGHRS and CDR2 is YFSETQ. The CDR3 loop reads CASSLPGGAYNEQFF. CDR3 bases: TGCGCCAGCAGCTTGCCCGGGGGGGCCTACAATGAGCAGTTCTTC.

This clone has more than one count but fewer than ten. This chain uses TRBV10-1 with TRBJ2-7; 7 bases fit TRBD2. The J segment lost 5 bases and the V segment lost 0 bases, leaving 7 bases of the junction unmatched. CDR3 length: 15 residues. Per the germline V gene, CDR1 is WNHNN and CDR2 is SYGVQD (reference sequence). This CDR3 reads CASSESTSGIDEQYF. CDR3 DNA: TGCGCCAGCAGTGAGTCGACCAGCGGGATCGACGAGCAGTACTTC.

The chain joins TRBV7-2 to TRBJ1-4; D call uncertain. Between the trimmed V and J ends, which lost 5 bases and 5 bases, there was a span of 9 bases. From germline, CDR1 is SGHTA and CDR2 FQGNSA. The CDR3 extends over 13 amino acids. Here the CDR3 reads CASSPPANEKLFF. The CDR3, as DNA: TGTGCCAGCAGCCCCCCCGCCAATGAAAAACTGTTTTTT.

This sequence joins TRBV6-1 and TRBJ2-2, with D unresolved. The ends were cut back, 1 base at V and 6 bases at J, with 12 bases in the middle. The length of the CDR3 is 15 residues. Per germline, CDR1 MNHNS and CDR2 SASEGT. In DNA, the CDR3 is TGTGCCAGCAGTGAAGGTCTAGGAGTCCCCGGGGAGCTGTTTTTT. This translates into CASSEGLGVPGELFF.

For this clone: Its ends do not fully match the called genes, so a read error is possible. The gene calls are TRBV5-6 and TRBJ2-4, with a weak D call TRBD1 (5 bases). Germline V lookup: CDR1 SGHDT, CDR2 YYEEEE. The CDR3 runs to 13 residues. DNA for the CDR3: TGTGCCAGCAGCTTGGGCAGGGCCCTCGCTCTGGACTTC. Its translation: CASSLGRALALDF.

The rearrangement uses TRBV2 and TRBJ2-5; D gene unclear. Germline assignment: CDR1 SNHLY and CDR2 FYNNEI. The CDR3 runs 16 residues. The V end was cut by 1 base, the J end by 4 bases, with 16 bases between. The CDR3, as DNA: TGTGCCAGCAGTGAAGATCTAGGGCCAGGTGGAGAGACCCAGTACTTC. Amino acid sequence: CASSEDLGPGGETQYF.

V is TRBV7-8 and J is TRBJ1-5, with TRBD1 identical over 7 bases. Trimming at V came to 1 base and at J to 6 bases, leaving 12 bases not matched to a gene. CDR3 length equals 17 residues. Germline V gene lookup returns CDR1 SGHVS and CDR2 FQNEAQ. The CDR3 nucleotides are TGTGCCAGCAGCTTAGATGGTGAGGGGGCTTCTGGTCAGCCCCAGCATTTT. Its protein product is CASSLDGEGASGQPQHF.

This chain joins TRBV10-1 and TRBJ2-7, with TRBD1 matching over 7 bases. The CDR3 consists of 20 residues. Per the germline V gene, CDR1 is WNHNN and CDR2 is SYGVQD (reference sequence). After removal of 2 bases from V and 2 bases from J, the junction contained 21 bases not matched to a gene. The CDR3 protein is CASSELIRDSPAPLTYEQYF. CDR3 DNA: TGCGCCAGCAGTGAGCTGATCCGGGACAGCCCTGCACCTCTTACCTACGAGCAGTACTTC.

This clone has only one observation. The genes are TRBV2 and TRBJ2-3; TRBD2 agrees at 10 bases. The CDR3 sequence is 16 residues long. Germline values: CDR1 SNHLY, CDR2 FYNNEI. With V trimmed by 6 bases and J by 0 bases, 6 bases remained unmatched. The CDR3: CASRLGTSDSTDTQYF. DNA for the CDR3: TGTGCCAGCAGGTTGGGGACTAGCGATAGCACAGATACGCAGTATTTT.

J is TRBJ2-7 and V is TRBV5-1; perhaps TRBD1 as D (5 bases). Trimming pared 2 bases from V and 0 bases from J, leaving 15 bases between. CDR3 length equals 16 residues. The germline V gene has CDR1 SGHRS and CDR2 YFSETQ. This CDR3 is CASSFGRQGLSYEQYF. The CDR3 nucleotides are TGCGCCAGCAGCTTCGGCAGGCAGGGCCTCTCCTACGAGCAGTACTTC. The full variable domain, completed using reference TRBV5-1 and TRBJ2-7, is KAGVTQTPRYLIKTRGQQVTLSCSPISGHRSVSWYQQTPGQGLQFLFEYFSETQRNKGNFPGRFSGRQFSNSRSEMNVSTLELGDSALYLCASSFGRQGLSYEQYFGPGTRLTVT.

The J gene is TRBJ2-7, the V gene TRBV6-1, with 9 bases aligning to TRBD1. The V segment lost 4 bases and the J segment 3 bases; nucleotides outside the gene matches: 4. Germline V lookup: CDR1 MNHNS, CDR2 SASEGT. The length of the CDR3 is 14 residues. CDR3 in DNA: TGTGCCAGCAGTGGGGGGGGACAGGGCTACGAGCAGTACTTC. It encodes CASSGGGQGYEQYF.

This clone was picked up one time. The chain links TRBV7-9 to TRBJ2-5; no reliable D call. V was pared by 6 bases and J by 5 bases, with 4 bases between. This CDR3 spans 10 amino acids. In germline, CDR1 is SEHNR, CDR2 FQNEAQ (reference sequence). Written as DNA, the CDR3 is TGTGCCAGCAGTATCGAGACCCAGTACTTC. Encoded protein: CASSIETQYF.

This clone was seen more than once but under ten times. CDR3 amino acids: CASRPTRLGLAMNEQFF. Here the CDR3 DNA reads TGTGCCAGCAGGCCGACTAGGCTGGGACTAGCTATGAATGAGCAGTTCTTC. This chain connects TRBV7-9 to TRBJ2-1, with 9 bases that match TRBD2. The CDR3 extends over 17 amino acids. J lost 7 bases, V lost 6 bases, and 16 bases had no gene match. The V gene's germline CDR1 is SEHNR and CDR2 FQNEAQ (reference sequence).

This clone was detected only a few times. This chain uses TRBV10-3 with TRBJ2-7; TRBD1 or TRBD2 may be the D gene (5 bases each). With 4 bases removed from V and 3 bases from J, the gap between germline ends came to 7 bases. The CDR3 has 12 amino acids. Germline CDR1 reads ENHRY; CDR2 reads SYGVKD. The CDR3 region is CAISVGGYEQYF. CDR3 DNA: TGTGCCATCAGTGTTGGGGGCTACGAGCAGTACTTC.